The text below deals with one T cell receptor (beta chain). Its antigen is undetermined. The sample comes from a study of vaccination effects on CD4 cells after COVID-19. J lost 3 bases, V lost 0 bases, and 4 bases had no gene match. This CDR3 comprises 15 residues. CDR1 and CDR2 from the germline V gene are SGHRS and YFSETQ. In the ViraFEST assay, antigen-specific CD4+ clonotypes were identified by expansion after peptide-pool stimulation. CD4+ T cell isolation took place after 10 days of culture. By PCR, the person was confirmed to have had SARS-CoV-2 infection between March and December 2020. On day 3 and again on day 7, half the medium was replaced with IL-2 medium. TCRdb's table, derived via immunoSEQ multiplex PCR, lists solely in-frame clones and lacks some. The sample shows about 45,000 clones, roughly 65% of them seen only once.

Sequences were derived from CD4+ T cells from PBMCs cultured with a peptide pool, sampled before COVID-19 vaccination. The source is a human donor who had a prior SARS-CoV-2 infection. This rearrangement joins TRBV5-1 to TRBJ2-5; 8 nucleotides align to TRBD1. The CDR3 DNA reads as TGCGCCAGCAGCTTGGGGGCAGGGGGCGAAGAGACCCAGTACTTC. It codes for CASSLGAGGEETQYF.